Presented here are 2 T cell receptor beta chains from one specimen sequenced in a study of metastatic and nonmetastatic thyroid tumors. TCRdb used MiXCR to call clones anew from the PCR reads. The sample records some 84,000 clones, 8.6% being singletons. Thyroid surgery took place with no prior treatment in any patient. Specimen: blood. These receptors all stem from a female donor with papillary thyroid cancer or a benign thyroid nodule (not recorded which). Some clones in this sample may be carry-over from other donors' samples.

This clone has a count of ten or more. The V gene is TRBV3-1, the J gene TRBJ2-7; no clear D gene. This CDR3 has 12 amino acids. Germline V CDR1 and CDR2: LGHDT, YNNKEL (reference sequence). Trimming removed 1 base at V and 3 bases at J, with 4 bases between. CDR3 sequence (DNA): TGTGCCAGCAGCCAAGTAGGCTACGAGCAGTACTTC. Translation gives CASSQVGYEQYF.

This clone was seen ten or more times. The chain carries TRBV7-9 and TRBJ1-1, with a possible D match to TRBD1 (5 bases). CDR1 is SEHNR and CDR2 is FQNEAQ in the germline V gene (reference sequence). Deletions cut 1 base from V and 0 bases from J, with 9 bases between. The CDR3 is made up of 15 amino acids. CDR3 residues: CASSLGGSMNTEAFF. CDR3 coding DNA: TGTGCCAGCAGCTTAGGGGGCAGTATGAACACTGAAGCTTTCTTT.